Presented here are 19 T cell receptor beta chains from one specimen sequenced in a study of blood T cell repertoires in COVID-19. The protocol was immunoSEQ multiplex PCR, while the TCRdb copy is restricted to in-frame clones and leaves out a portion. The table has a few hundred thousand clones, more than 70% seen once. Sequenced material: PBMCs or T cells enriched from blood (not recorded which). The receptor source for this set is a man aged 25 to 45 with acute COVID-19.

The CDR3 region is CASSLGQQETQYF. The CDR3 DNA is TGTGCCAGCTCACTGGGACAGCAAGAGACCCAGTACTTC. The J gene is TRBJ2-5, the V gene TRBV18; 7 bases align to TRBD1. There are 13 residues in the CDR3. Germline V lookup: CDR1 KGHSH, CDR2 LQKENI. V was pared by 4 bases and J by 2 bases, with 1 base of the junction left unmatched. Combining the CDR3 with reference TRBV18 and TRBJ2-5 gives the whole variable domain NAGVMQNPRHLVRRRGQEARLRCSPMKGHSHVYWYRQLPEEGLKFMVYLQKENIIDESGMPKERFSAEFPKEGPSILRIQQVVRGDSAAYFCASSLGQQETQYFGPGTRLLVL.

V gene TRBV7-3 combines with J gene TRBJ2-2; TRBD2 aligns across 14 bases. This CDR3 has 16 amino acids. From germline, CDR1 is SGHTA and CDR2 FQGTGA. Unmatched junction bases numbered 3, after V lost 5 bases and J lost 4 bases. The CDR3 reads CASSPGLAGVTGELFF. The CDR3 DNA reads as TGTGCCAGCAGCCCGGGACTAGCGGGGGTCACCGGGGAGCTGTTTTTT.

J is TRBJ2-1 and V is TRBV25-1; tentatively, D is TRBD1 (6 bases). CDR1 is MGHDK and CDR2 is SYGVNS in the germline V gene. V lost 5 bases, J lost 4 bases, and 9 bases lay in between. This CDR3 has 13 residues. This chain's CDR3 is CASSNQGYNEQFF. The CDR3 DNA reads as TGTGCCAGCAGTAACCAGGGGTACAATGAGCAGTTCTTC. Drawing the rest from reference TRBV25-1 and TRBJ2-1, the complete variable domain is EADIYQTPRYLVIGTGKKITLECSQTMGHDKMYWYQQDPGMELHLIHYSYGVNSTEKGDLSSESTVSRIRTEHFPLTLESARPSHTSQYLCASSNQGYNEQFFGPGTRLTVL.

For this clone: Different DNA sequences within this sample yield the same CDR3. The rearrangement joins TRBV19 to TRBJ1-1; TRBD1 matches at 7 bases. The trim removed 2 bases at V and 3 bases at J, leaving 0 bases unmatched. The CDR3 length is 13 residues. Germline CDR1 and CDR2: LNHDA and SQIVND (reference sequence). CDR3 sequence: CASSITGDTEAFF. DNA for the CDR3: TGTGCCAGTAGTATAACAGGGGACACTGAAGCTTTCTTT.

This chain joins TRBV30 and TRBJ1-4; 7 bases match TRBD1. The CDR3 totals 17 residues. Germline V lookup: CDR1 GTSNPN, CDR2 SVGIG (reference sequence). With V trimmed by 3 bases and J by 0 bases, 10 bases remained unmatched. CDR3 DNA sequence: TGTGCCTGGAGCCGACAGGGCCTTATCTCAACTAATGAAAAACTGTTTTTT. Translated: CAWSRQGLISTNEKLFF. The whole variable domain, filled in from reference TRBV30 and TRBJ1-4, reads SQTIHQWPATLVQPVGSPLSLECTVEGTSNPNLYWYRQAAGRGLQLLFYSVGIGQISSEVPQNLSASRPQDRQFILSSKKLLLSDSGFYLCAWSRQGLISTNEKLFFGSGTQLSVL.

The chain combines TRBV6-1 with TRBJ2-1, with 7 bases fitting TRBD2. There are 16 residues in the CDR3. With V trimmed by 1 base and J by 10 bases, 13 bases remained unmatched. CDR1 and CDR2 (germline): MNHNS, SASEGT. The CDR3 bases are TGTGCCAGCAGTGAAGGCTTCTGGGGAGGGTCTGAGGAGCAGTTCTTC. This sequence encodes CASSEGFWGGSEEQFF.

The V call is TRBV11-2, the J call TRBJ1-1; no clear D gene. CDR3 size: 13 residues. CDR1 is SGHAT and CDR2 is FQNNGV in the germline V gene. Trimming pared 1 base from V and 7 bases from J, leaving 10 bases between. CDR3: CASSLGAPREAFF. CDR3 nucleotides: TGTGCCAGCAGCTTAGGGGCGCCGCGTGAAGCTTTCTTT.

This clone was counted once. The chain is built from TRBV10-3 and TRBJ1-2; D perhaps matches TRBD1 (5 bases). Germline CDR1 and CDR2: ENHRY and SYGVKD. This CDR3 comprises 14 residues. Trimming took off 3 bases at V and 5 bases at J, with 13 bases between the two ends. This CDR3 is CAISEQDGAYGYTF. The CDR3 region has the DNA TGTGCCATCAGTGAACAGGACGGAGCATATGGCTACACCTTC.

The chain is built from TRBV29-1 and TRBJ2-5; no clear D gene. The CDR3 is 11 amino acids. CDR1 and CDR2 (germline): SQVTM, ANQGSEA. The V and J ends lost 5 bases and 3 bases respectively, with 7 bases between them. The CDR3 reads CSVHQKETQYF. DNA for the CDR3: TGCAGCGTTCACCAGAAAGAGACCCAGTACTTC.

In its sample, this clone was seen a few times. Other DNA sequences in the same sample also yield this CDR3. The V and J genes are TRBV6-1 and TRBJ1-2; D is possibly TRBD1 (5 bases). The CDR3 loop spans 17 amino acids. Trimming cost V 0 bases and J 2 bases, with 16 bases left between them. Germline V gene sequence: CDR1 MNHNS, CDR2 SASEGT. CDR3 protein: CASSEADKALPNYGYTF. As DNA, the CDR3 is TGTGCCAGCAGTGAAGCGGACAAGGCCCTCCCAAACTATGGCTACACCTTC.

The rearrangement links TRBV10-3 to TRBJ2-7; the match to TRBD1 covers 11 bases. The CDR3 length is 13 residues. Germline V gene sequence: CDR1 ENHRY, CDR2 SYGVKD. The trim removed 10 bases at V and 7 bases at J, leaving 9 bases unmatched. DNA for the CDR3: TGTGCCACTACACCGGGACAGGGGGGAGAGCAGTACTTC. This sequence encodes CATTPGQGGEQYF.

The rearrangement joins TRBV29-1 to TRBJ2-7; 9 bases match TRBD1. The CDR3 runs 14 residues. Germline V gives CDR1 SQVTM, CDR2 ANQGSEA. The J segment lost 3 bases and the V segment lost 7 bases, leaving 10 bases of the junction unmatched. CDR3 residues: CSGQVGTGSYEQYF. The CDR3 nucleotides are TGCAGCGGCCAAGTCGGGACAGGGAGCTACGAGCAGTACTTC.

The chain recombines TRBV24-1 with TRBJ1-2; D ambiguous. Germline V gene lookup returns CDR1 KGHDR and CDR2 SFDVKD. Trimming removed 6 bases at V and 1 base at J, with 5 bases between. This CDR3 has 12 residues. CDR3 residues: CATSPDNYGYTF. The DNA of the CDR3 is TGTGCCACCAGTCCAGATAACTATGGCTACACCTTC.

This sequence joins TRBV30 and TRBJ1-5, with TRBD1 matching 9 bases. This CDR3 has 15 amino acids. V shed 0 bases and J 2 bases; nucleotides not matched to a gene: 2. The V gene's germline CDR1 is GTSNPN and CDR2 SVGIG (reference sequence). CDR3 in DNA: TGTGCCTGGAGTGTGGGACAGGGCGGCAATCAGCCCCAGCATTTT. The encoded protein is CAWSVGQGGNQPQHF.

The J gene is TRBJ2-6, the V gene TRBV12-2; the table's D call, TRBD2, was not checked against the DNA. TRBV12-2 counts as a pseudogene. CDR3 size: 17 residues. The CDR3 sequence: CASRYPGEDSGANVLTF. The CDR3, as DNA: TGTGCAAGTCGCTACCCGGGGGAGGATTCTGGGGCCAACGTCCTGACTTTC.

Only one count was recorded for this clone. The chain combines TRBV3-1 (or the pseudogene TRBV3-2) with TRBJ2-3, with D tentatively TRBD2 (5 bases). The ends were cut back, 0 bases at V and 2 bases at J, with 12 bases in the middle. Per germline, CDR1 LGHDT and CDR2 YNNKEL (reference sequence). This CDR3 comprises 16 residues. DNA of the CDR3: TGTGCCAGCAGCCAAGAGACCCTAGCCTTCACAGATACGCAGTATTTT. This codes for CASSQETLAFTDTQYF.

V usage is TRBV14 and J usage is TRBJ1-2; D not certain. CDR3 size: 15 residues. Germline V CDR1 and CDR2: SGHDN, FVKESK. Trimming took off 0 bases at V and 2 bases at J, with 10 bases between the two ends. This CDR3 reads CASSQDRYANYGYTF. Here the CDR3 DNA reads TGTGCCAGCAGCCAAGATCGCTACGCGAACTATGGCTACACCTTC.

The gene calls are TRBV2 and TRBJ1-5; unclear D gene. The CDR3 spans 15 residues. Looked up from germline, CDR1 is SNHLY and CDR2 is FYNNEI. The V end lost 7 bases, the J end lost 1 base, and 14 bases lay between the germline ends. The CDR3 DNA follows: TGTGCCAGCAACGGAGTTGGAGGCAGCAATCAGCCCCAGCATTTT. This codes for CASNGVGGSNQPQHF.

J is TRBJ2-1 and V is TRBV6-6, with 8 bases matching TRBD2. The germline CDR1 and CDR2 sequences are MNHNY and SVGAGI (reference sequence). This CDR3 has 15 residues. J lost 7 bases, V lost 2 bases, and 7 bases had no gene match. The CDR3 is CASSYTGGPGNEQFF. The CDR3 DNA is TGTGCCAGCAGTTACACGGGGGGGCCAGGGAATGAGCAGTTCTTC.